This section outlines one TCR beta chain sequence together with its context. Antigen unknown. The data were obtained in a study of T cells in Graves' hyperthyroidism and ophthalmopathy. General study points: Using 13 V-J features, a model discriminated ophthalmopathy from stable hyperthyroidism. Most thyroid clonotypes that were expanded above 0.001 also turned up in blood.

Researchers took RNA transcripts and amplified the TCR beta CDR3 regions from them. Researchers ran a first-round RT-PCR on the TCR CDR3 using the HTBI primer set. One entry per CDR3 protein results from TCRdb running MiXCR on the multiplex PCR reads. The top ten hold roughly 20% of the sample, which has about 570,000 distinct CDR3 sequences, 46% seen once. This CDR3 has 14 amino acids. The germline V gene has CDR1 MGHRA and CDR2 YSYEKL. J was trimmed by 1 base and V by 4 bases; bases with no gene match: 4. Patients were excluded for uncontrolled infection, other autoimmune disease, pregnancy or lactation.

This rearrangement joins TRBV4-1 to TRBJ2-7; 7 bases align to TRBD2. The sequenced sample was peripheral blood or thyroid tissue (not recorded which). The sequence derives from an adult woman with Graves' disease, either hyperthyroidism or ophthalmopathy (not recorded which). The CDR3, as DNA: TGCGCCAGCAGCCGGGGGGGACTTTCCTACGAGCAGTACTTC. Protein sequence: CASSRGGLSYEQYF.